Shown below are 5 T cell receptor beta chains from a single sample sequenced in a study of T cells in Graves' hyperthyroidism and ophthalmopathy. What was amplified from RNA transcripts were TCR beta CDR3 regions. First-round RT-PCR of the TCR CDR3 relied on the HTBI primer set. MiXCR was run by TCRdb on the multiplex PCR reads, yielding one entry per CDR3 protein. The sample records hundreds of thousands of distinct CDR3 sequences, 30% to 40% being singletons. Sequencing was done on a sample of blood. The receptors originated from a woman between 40 and 50 years old with Graves' hyperthyroidism.

As regards this clonotype: A much larger clone sits a single nucleotide away, making a read error possible. DNA of the CDR3: TGTGCCAGCAGCTTAGCCTCGGGGGGAGGAGGAGGGGAGAACCAGTACTTC. This translates into CASSLASGGGGGENQYF. The chain recombines TRBV7-2 with TRBJ2-5; 7 bases are shared with TRBD2. Germline loops: CDR1 SGHTA, CDR2 FQGNSA. The CDR3 sequence is 17 residues long.

This clonotype was counted many times. The gene calls are TRBV12-3 or TRBV12-4 and TRBJ1-3; 8 bases fit TRBD1. The CDR3 consists of 17 residues. V lost 5 bases to trimming and J lost 3 bases; unmatched junction nucleotides: 12. The CDR3 bases are TGTGCCAGCAGTCCGCCCTTAGGACAGGGTGATGGAAACACCATATATTTT. Translating it yields CASSPPLGQGDGNTIYF.

This clonotype was counted a single time. The chain combines TRBV5-1 with TRBJ2-2; D is perhaps TRBD2 (6 bases). This CDR3 region has 15 residues. Germline loops: CDR1 SGHRS, CDR2 YFSETQ. V shed 0 bases and J shed 11 bases, with 17 bases lying between them. This CDR3 is CASSLEARKAGELFF. The CDR3 DNA reads TGCGCCAGCAGCTTGGAGGCGAGGAAAGCGGGTGAGCTGTTTTTT.

The chain carries TRBV7-2 and TRBJ1-5; D remains ambiguous. Germline values: CDR1 SGHTA, CDR2 FQGNSA. With 5 bases removed from V and 5 bases from J, the gap between germline ends came to 16 bases. The CDR3 has 15 residues. The CDR3 here is CASSQVLLSDQPQHF. In DNA, the CDR3 is TGTGCCAGCAGCCAAGTACTCCTTTCGGATCAGCCCCAGCATTTT.

The rearrangement links TRBV20-1 to TRBJ1-1, with D perhaps TRBD1 (5 bases). The V and J ends lost 7 bases and 11 bases respectively, with 20 bases between them. Per germline, CDR1 DFQATT and CDR2 SNEGSKA (reference sequence). The CDR3 is made up of 12 amino acids. The CDR3 protein is CSVPDGGPNAFF. The CDR3 DNA is TGCAGTGTTCCGGACGGGGGTCCGAATGCTTTCTTT.